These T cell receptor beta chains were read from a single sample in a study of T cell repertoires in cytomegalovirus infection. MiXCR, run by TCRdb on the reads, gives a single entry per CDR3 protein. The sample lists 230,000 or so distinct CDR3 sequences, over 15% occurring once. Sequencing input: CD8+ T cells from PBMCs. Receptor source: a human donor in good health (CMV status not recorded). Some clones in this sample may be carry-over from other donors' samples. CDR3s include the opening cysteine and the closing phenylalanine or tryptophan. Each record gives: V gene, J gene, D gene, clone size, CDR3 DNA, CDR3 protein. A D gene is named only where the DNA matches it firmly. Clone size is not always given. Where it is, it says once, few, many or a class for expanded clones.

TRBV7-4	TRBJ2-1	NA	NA	TGTGCCAGCAGCCCAGCGCCCAGGGGTGAGCAGTTCTTC	CASSPAPRGEQFF
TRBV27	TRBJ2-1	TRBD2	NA	TGTGCCAGCAGTCTCCGGGTAGCGGGGAGGTCCTTCAATGAGCAGTTCTTC	CASSLRVAGRSFNEQFF
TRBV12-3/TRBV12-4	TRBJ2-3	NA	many	TGTGCCAGCAGTTTTTTTGTCTTGGCGCCCGCCCGAAGCTCAGATACGCAGTATTTT	CASSFFVLAPARSSDTQYF
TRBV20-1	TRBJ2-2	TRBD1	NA	TGCAGTGCTAGAGATGCCGACAGGGGCGATACCGGGGAGCTGTTTTTT	CSARDADRGDTGELFF
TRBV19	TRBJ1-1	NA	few	TGTGCCAGTAGTATTCGGGGGAACACTGAAGCTTTCTTT	CASSIRGNTEAFF
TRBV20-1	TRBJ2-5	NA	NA	TGCAGTGCTAGCCCTTTAATAGCGGAAGAGCAAGAGACCCAGTACTTC	CSASPLIAEEQETQYF
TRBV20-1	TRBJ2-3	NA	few	TGCAGTGCTAGTGCCCAGGGAGATACAGATACGCAGTATTTT	CSASAQGDTDTQYF
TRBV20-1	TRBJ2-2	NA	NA	TGCAGTGCTAGGGACCATAGTATGGGGTTGACCGGGGAGCTGTTTTTT	CSARDHSMGLTGELFF
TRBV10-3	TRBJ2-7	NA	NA	TGTACCATCACCGAAACGGGGGACAGCTCCTACGAGCAGTACTTC	CTITETGDSSYEQYF
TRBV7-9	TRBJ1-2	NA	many	TGTGCCAGCAGCTACCCCAACAGGCTGGACTATGGCTACACCTTC	CASSYPNRLDYGYTF
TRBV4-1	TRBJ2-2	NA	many	TGCGCCAGCAGCCAGTACGGGGAGCTGTTTTTT	CASSQYGELFF
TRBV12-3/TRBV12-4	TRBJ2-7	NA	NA	TGTGCCAGCAAAGGTCCGTACGAGCAGTACTTC	CASKGPYEQYF
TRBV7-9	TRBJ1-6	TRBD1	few	TGTGCCAGCAGCTTCACGGACAGGGGTTACTCACCCCTCCACTTT	CASSFTDRGYSPLHF
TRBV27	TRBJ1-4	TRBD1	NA	TGTGCCAGCAGTTTACCAGCGGACAGGGGGCATAATGAAAAACTGTTTTTT	CASSLPADRGHNEKLFF
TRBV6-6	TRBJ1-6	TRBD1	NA	TGTGCCAGCAGTTTCCCCCAGGGGGCGGATTCACCCCTCCACTTT	CASSFPQGADSPLHF
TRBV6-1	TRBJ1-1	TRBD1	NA	TGTGCCAGCAGTGAACCTCGGGACAGAGGAACACTGATGCTTGATGCCGAAGCTTTCTTT	CASSEPRDRGTLMLDAEAFF
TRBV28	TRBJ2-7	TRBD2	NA	TGTGCCAGCAGTCTCGCCCGGGGGGGAAACTCCTACGAGCAGTACTTC	CASSLARGGNSYEQYF
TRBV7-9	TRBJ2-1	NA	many	TGTGCCAGCAGCCAGGGACCGGGACGCAACAATGAGCAGTTCTTC	CASSQGPGRNNEQFF
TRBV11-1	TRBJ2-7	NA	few	TGTGCCAGCACCGGAGGAGGGACTCATTACTCCTACGAGCAGTACTTC	CASTGGGTHYSYEQYF
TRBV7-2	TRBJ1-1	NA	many	TGTGCCAGCAGCTCCCGGGACATCCGATCTAACACTGAAGCTTTCTTT	CASSSRDIRSNTEAFF
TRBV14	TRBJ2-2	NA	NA	TGTGCCAGCAGCCAGGGACTCCCCCTCCACGCGAACACCGGGGAGCTGTTTTTT	CASSQGLPLHANTGELFF
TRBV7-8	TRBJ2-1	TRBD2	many	TGTGCCAGCAGCTTACTAGCGGAAAACCACTACAATGAGCAGTTCTTC	CASSLLAENHYNEQFF
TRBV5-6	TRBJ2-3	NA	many	TGTGCCAGCAGCTTCATAAATACGCAGTATTTT	CASSFINTQYF
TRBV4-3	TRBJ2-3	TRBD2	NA	TGCGCCAGCAGCCAAGATCTCCTAGCGGGGGGGCCCCCAGATACGCAGTATTTT	CASSQDLLAGGPPDTQYF
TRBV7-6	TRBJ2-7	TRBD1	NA	TGTGCCAGCACCCGAGGGGACAGGGGGATGTACGAGCAGTACTTC	CASTRGDRGMYEQYF
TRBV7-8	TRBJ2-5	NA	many	TGTGCCAGCAGCTTATTCGAGCTTAGGTCGGCAGAGACCCAGTACTTC	CASSLFELRSAETQYF
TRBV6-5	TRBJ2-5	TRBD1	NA	TGTGCCTCTTCGGGGACAGGAGAGGGCCAAGAGACCCAGTACTTC	CASSGTGEGQETQYF